The rows below give T cell receptor beta chains drawn from one sample of a study of shared clonotypes between healthy human individuals. Profiled with immunoSEQ multiplex PCR; TCRdb holds only in-frame clones, not every one. This table has over a million clones, about 80% appearing once. Sequenced input: memory CD4+ T cells from PBMCs. These receptors were obtained from a man aged 18 to 30 in good health. Some clones in this sample may be carry-over from other donors' samples. CDR3s include the opening cysteine and the closing phenylalanine or tryptophan. The D gene is left open where the match is weak. Not every row has a clone size; where given, it reads once, few, many or a size class.

d_gene: TRBD2
abundance: .
j_gene: TRBJ2-3
v_gene: TRBV4-3
CDR3aa: CASSPRMRSGRDSTDTQYF
CDR3nt: TGCGCCAGCAGCCCCCGAATGAGGAGCGGGAGGGATAGCACAGATACGCAGTATTTT

d_gene: TRBD1
abundance: .
j_gene: TRBJ2-1
v_gene: TRBV13
CDR3aa: CASSSARQGWDEQFF
CDR3nt: TGTGCCAGCAGCTCGGCGAGACAGGGGTGGGATGAGCAGTTCTTC

d_gene: .
abundance: .
j_gene: TRBJ2-3
v_gene: TRBV7-3
CDR3aa: CASSEEGDTQYF
CDR3nt: TGTGCCAGCAGCGAGGAAGGAGATACGCAGTATTTT

d_gene: .
abundance: few
j_gene: TRBJ2-2
v_gene: TRBV12-1
CDR3aa: CASSQSRGTNTGELFF
CDR3nt: TGTGCCAGCAGCCAATCTCGGGGCACGAACACCGGGGAGCTGTTTTTT

d_gene: .
abundance: .
j_gene: TRBJ2-7
v_gene: TRBV6-1
CDR3aa: CATLTPAGYEQYF
CDR3nt: TGTGCCACCCTAACCCCGGCAGGCTACGAGCAGTACTTC

d_gene: TRBD2
abundance: .
j_gene: TRBJ2-1
v_gene: TRBV6-6
CDR3aa: CASSLAGVGEQFF
CDR3nt: TGTGCCAGCTCTCTAGCGGGAGTTGGTGAGCAGTTCTTC

d_gene: .
abundance: .
j_gene: TRBJ1-1
v_gene: TRBV20-1
CDR3aa: CSGTVNTEAFF
CDR3nt: TGCAGTGGGACTGTGAACACTGAAGCTTTCTTT

d_gene: .
abundance: .
j_gene: TRBJ2-3
v_gene: TRBV28
CDR3aa: CASRSKRASAVTQYF
CDR3nt: TGTGCCAGCAGGTCGAAGCGGGCCTCCGCGGTTACGCAGTATTTT

d_gene: .
abundance: .
j_gene: TRBJ1-4
v_gene: TRBV18
CDR3aa: CASSHRDQGEKLFF
CDR3nt: TGTGCCAGCTCACACCGGGACCAAGGTGAAAAACTGTTTTTT

d_gene: .
abundance: many
j_gene: TRBJ1-1
v_gene: TRBV7-9
CDR3aa: CASSPAGVKGTEAFF
CDR3nt: TGTGCCAGCAGCCCTGCAGGGGTTAAGGGCACTGAAGCTTTCTTT

d_gene: .
abundance: .
j_gene: TRBJ2-7
v_gene: TRBV27
CDR3aa: CASSSRDSSYEQYF
CDR3nt: TGTGCCAGCAGTTCCAGGGACTCCAGCTACGAGCAGTACTTC

d_gene: .
abundance: .
j_gene: TRBJ2-1
v_gene: TRBV5-4
CDR3aa: CASSSASDLFGEQFF
CDR3nt: TGTGCCAGCAGCTCGGCTAGCGATCTCTTCGGTGAGCAGTTCTTC

d_gene: .
abundance: .
j_gene: TRBJ1-1
v_gene: TRBV13
CDR3aa: CASSSDARRARGNTEAFF
CDR3nt: TGTGCCAGCAGCTCGGACGCCCGAAGAGCCAGGGGGAACACTGAAGCTTTCTTT

d_gene: .
abundance: .
j_gene: TRBJ2-1
v_gene: TRBV12-5
CDR3aa: CASGRGLPVYNEQFF
CDR3nt: TGTGCTAGTGGGAGGGGACTGCCCGTCTACAATGAGCAGTTCTTC